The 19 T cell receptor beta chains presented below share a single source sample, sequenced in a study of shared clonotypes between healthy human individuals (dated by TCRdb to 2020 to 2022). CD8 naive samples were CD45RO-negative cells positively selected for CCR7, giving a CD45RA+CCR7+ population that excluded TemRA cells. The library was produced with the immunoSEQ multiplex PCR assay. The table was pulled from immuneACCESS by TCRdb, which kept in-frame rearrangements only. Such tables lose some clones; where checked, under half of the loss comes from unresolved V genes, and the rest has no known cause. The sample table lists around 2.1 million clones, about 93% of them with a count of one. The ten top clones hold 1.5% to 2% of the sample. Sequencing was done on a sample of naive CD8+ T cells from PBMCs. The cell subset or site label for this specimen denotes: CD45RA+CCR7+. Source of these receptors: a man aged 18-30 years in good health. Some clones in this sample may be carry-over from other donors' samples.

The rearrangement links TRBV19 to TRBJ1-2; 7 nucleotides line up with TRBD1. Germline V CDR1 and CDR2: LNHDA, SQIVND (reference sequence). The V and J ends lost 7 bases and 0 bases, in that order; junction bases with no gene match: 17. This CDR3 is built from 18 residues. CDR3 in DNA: TGTGCCAGTATGGACCTAAGGGGGCTGTTACAAGCTAACTATGGCTACACCTTC. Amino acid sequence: CASMDLRGLLQANYGYTF. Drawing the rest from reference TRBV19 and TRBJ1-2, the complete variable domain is DGGITQSPKYLFRKEGQNVTLSCEQNLNHDAMYWYRQDPGQGLRLIYYSQIVNDFQKGDIAEGYSVSREKKESFPLTVTSAQKNPTAFYLCASMDLRGLLQANYGYTFGSGTRLTVV.

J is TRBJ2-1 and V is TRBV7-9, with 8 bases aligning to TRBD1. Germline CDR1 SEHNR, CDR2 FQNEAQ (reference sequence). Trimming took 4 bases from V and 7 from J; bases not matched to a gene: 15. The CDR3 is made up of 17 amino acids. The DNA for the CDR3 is TGTGCCAGCAGCTCGGACAGGGTCTGGGGTACACGGAATGAGCAGTTCTTC. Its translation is CASSSDRVWGTRNEQFF.

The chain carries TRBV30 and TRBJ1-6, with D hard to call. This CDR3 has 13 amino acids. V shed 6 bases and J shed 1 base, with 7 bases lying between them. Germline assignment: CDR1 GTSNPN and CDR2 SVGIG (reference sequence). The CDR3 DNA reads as TGTGCCTGCGGGAGGTCCTATAATTCACCCCTCCACTTT. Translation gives CACGRSYNSPLHF.

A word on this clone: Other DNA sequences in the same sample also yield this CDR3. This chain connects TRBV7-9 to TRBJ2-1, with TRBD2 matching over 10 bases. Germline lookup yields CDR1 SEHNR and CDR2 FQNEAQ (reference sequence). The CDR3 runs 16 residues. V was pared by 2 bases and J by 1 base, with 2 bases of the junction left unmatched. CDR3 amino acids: CASSLLAGASYNEQFF. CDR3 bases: TGTGCCAGCAGCTTACTAGCGGGAGCGTCCTACAATGAGCAGTTCTTC.

The CDR3 region is CASSLRADRSLFEQYF. The CDR3 nucleotides read TGCGCCAGCAGCCTCAGGGCGGACAGATCACTCTTCGAGCAGTACTTC. The genes are TRBV4-1 and TRBJ2-7; a possible D gene is TRBD1 (6 bases). CDR3 length: 16 residues. Trimming removed 4 bases at V and 6 bases at J, with 22 bases between. Looked up from germline, CDR1 is MGHRA and CDR2 is YSYEKL.

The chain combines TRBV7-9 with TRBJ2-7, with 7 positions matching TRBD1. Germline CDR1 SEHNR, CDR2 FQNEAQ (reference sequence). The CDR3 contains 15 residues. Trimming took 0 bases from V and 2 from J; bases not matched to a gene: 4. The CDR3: CASSLAVGQPYEQYF. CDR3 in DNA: TGTGCCAGCAGCTTAGCGGTGGGACAGCCCTACGAGCAGTACTTC.

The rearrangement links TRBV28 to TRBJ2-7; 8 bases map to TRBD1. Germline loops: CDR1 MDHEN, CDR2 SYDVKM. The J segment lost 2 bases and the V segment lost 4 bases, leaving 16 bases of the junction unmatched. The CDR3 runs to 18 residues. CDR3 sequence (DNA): TGTGCCAGCAGTTCCCCTTCTGTAGGCAGGGGGCTCGCCTACGAGCAGTACTTC. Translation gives CASSSPSVGRGLAYEQYF.

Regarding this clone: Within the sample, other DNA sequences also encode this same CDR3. The CDR3 loop reads CASSPEGGTYEQYF. For the CDR3, the DNA is TGTGCCAGCAGCCCTGAGGGGGGCACCTACGAGCAGTACTTC. The rearrangement uses TRBV5-6 and TRBJ2-7; possibly TRBD1 or TRBD2 for D (6 bases each). The CDR3 covers 14 residues. Looked up from germline, CDR1 is SGHDT and CDR2 is YYEEEE. With 4 bases removed from V and 2 bases from J, the gap between germline ends came to 13 bases.

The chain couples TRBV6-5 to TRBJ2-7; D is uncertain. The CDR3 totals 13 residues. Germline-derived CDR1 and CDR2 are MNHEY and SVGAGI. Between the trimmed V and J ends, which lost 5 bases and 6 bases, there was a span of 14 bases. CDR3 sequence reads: CASSNHPTTEQYF. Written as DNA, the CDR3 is TGTGCCAGCAGTAACCACCCTACTACCGAGCAGTACTTC.

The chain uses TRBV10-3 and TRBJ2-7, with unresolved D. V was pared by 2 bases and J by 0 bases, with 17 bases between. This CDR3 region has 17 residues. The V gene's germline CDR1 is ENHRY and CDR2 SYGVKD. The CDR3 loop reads CAISEPAVDGSSYEQYF. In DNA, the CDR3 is TGTGCCATCAGTGAGCCCGCCGTCGACGGCAGCTCCTACGAGCAGTACTTC.

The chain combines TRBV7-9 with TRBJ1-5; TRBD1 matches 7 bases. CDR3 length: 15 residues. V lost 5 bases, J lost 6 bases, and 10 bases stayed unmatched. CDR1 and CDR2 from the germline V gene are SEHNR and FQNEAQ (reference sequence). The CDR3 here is CASSEGAPGGQPQHF. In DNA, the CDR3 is TGTGCCAGCAGCGAGGGGGCCCCAGGGGGTCAGCCCCAGCATTTT. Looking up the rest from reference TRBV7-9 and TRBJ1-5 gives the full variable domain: DTGVSQNPRHKITKRGQNVTFRCDPISEHNRLYWYRQTLGQGPEFLTYFQNEAQLEKSRLLSDRFSAERPKGSFSTLEIQRTEQGDSAMYLCASSEGAPGGQPQHFGDGTRLSIL.

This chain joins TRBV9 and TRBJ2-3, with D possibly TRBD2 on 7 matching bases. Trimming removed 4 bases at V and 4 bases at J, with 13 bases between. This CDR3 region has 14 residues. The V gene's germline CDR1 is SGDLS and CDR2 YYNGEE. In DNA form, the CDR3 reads TGTGCCAGCAGCCAGGGGAGGGTTCCAGATACGCAGTATTTT. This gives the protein CASSQGRVPDTQYF.

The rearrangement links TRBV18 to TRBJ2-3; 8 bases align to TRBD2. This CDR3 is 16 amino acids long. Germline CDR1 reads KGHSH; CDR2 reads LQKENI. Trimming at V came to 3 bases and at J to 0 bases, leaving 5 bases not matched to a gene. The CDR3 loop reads CASSPTSGPSTDTQYF. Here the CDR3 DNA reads TGTGCCAGCTCACCCACTAGCGGACCGAGCACAGATACGCAGTATTTT. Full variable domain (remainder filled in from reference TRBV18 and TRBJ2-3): NAGVMQNPRHLVRRRGQEARLRCSPMKGHSHVYWYRQLPEEGLKFMVYLQKENIIDESGMPKERFSAEFPKEGPSILRIQQVVRGDSAAYFCASSPTSGPSTDTQYFGPGTRLTVL.

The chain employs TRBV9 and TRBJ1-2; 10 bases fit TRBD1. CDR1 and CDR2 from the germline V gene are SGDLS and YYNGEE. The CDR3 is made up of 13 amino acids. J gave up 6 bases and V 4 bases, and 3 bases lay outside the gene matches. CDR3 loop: CASSPDRGNGYTF. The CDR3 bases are TGTGCCAGCAGCCCGGACAGGGGGAATGGCTACACCTTC.

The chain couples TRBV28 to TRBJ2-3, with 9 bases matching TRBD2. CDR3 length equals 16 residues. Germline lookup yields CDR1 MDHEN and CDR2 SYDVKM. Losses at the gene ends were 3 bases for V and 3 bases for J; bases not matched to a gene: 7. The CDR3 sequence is CASSFWREGGTDTQYF. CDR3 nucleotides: TGTGCCAGCAGTTTTTGGCGGGAGGGGGGGACAGATACGCAGTATTTT.

CDR3 nucleotide sequence: TGTGCCAGCAGATTCACTACCGGGACCCCAGATGGTTTCTTC. Protein sequence: CASRFTTGTPDGFF. The genes are TRBV28 and TRBJ2-1, with D possibly being TRBD1 or TRBD2 (5 bases each). CDR3 length: 14 residues. Germline values: CDR1 MDHEN, CDR2 SYDVKM. V was cut by 6 bases and J by 16 bases, with 25 bases left in between.

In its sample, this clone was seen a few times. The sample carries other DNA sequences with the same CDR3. The CDR3 is CASSLSYGYTF. For the CDR3, the DNA is TGTGCCAGCAGCTTGTCCTATGGCTACACCTTC. This chain joins TRBV7-9 and TRBJ1-2; D gene ambiguous. Germline loops: CDR1 SEHNR, CDR2 FQNEAQ (reference sequence). V lost 3 bases and J lost 4, with 3 bases in between. The CDR3 extends over 11 amino acids.

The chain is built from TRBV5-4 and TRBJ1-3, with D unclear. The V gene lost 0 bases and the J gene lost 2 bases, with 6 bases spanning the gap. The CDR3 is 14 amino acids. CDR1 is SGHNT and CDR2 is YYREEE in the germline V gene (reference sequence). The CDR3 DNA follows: TGTGCCAGCAGCTTGGACGAGCCTGGAAACACCATATATTTT. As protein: CASSLDEPGNTIYF.

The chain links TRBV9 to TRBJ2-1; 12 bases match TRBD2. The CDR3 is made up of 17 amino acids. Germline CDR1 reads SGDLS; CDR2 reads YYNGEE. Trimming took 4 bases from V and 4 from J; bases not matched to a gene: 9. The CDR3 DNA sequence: TGTGCCAGCAGCCCCCGGACTAGCGGGGCAAGATACAATGAGCAGTTCTTC. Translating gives CASSPRTSGARYNEQFF.